These 6 T cell receptor beta chains were sequenced from one sample in a study of T cell responses to AZD1222 COVID-19 vaccine. Sequenced by immunoSEQ multiplex PCR; TCRdb stores in-frame clones only, minus some. The table includes roughly 70,000 clones, 70% to 80% detected once. The sequencing used peripheral blood, collected on day 0 of MenACWY control vaccination. These receptors originate from an adult in good health.

This clone was seen a few times. The chain has TRBV28 and TRBJ1-6, with a tentative D call TRBD1 (6 bases). Trimming took 5 bases from V and 9 from J, leaving 14 bases between them. The CDR3 spans 14 residues. Germline assignment: CDR1 MDHEN and CDR2 SYDVKM. The CDR3 DNA follows: TGTGCCAGCAGTCCCGGACAGCTGGTTTCACCCCTCCACTTT. Translation: CASSPGQLVSPLHF.

The V gene is TRBV9, the J gene TRBJ2-2, with 10 bases that match TRBD1. CDR1 and CDR2 from the germline V gene are SGDLS and YYNGEE. CDR3 size: 15 residues. The junction had 3 bases not matched to a gene; V was cut back by 0 bases and J by 7 bases. The CDR3 here is CASSVEGQGRGELFF. CDR3 coding DNA: TGTGCCAGCAGCGTAGAGGGACAGGGGCGCGGGGAGCTGTTTTTT.

J is TRBJ2-3 and V is TRBV27; TRBD2 matches at 8 bases. After removal of 0 bases from V and 7 bases from J, the junction contained 9 bases not matched to a gene. Germline V gene data show CDR1 as MNHEY and CDR2 as SMNVEV (reference sequence). This CDR3 has 16 amino acids. The CDR3 DNA reads as TGTGCCAGCAGTTTATCCCCACGGGAGGGCCTTTATACGCAGTATTTT. Its translation: CASSLSPREGLYTQYF.

V and J are TRBV5-4 and TRBJ2-2; D is perhaps TRBD2 (5 bases). This CDR3 is 16 amino acids long. V dropped 2 bases and J dropped 1 base, with 12 bases sitting between them. Germline V gene lookup returns CDR1 SGHNT and CDR2 YYREEE (reference sequence). The CDR3 spells CASSFREPMNTGELFF. CDR3 bases: TGTGCCAGCAGCTTCCGGGAACCGATGAACACCGGGGAGCTGTTTTTT.

This clone was observed a handful of times. DNA for the CDR3: TGTGCCAGCAGCCACTGGGGACAGGGGGCACGAGAGACCCAGTACTTC. Its translation is CASSHWGQGARETQYF. This rearrangement joins TRBV14 to TRBJ2-5; 12 bases match TRBD1. With 3 bases clipped from V and 4 bases from J, the junction kept 6 bases outside the gene matches. Germline values: CDR1 SGHDN, CDR2 FVKESK. The CDR3 is made up of 16 amino acids.

V and J are TRBV9 and TRBJ1-1; D call uncertain. CDR1 SGDLS and CDR2 YYNGEE come from the germline V gene. The ends were cut back, 4 bases at V and 2 bases at J, with 12 bases in the middle. The CDR3 is made up of 14 amino acids. This chain's CDR3 is CASSTGRDNTEAFF. Here the CDR3 DNA reads TGTGCCAGCAGCACCGGACGGGATAACACTGAAGCTTTCTTT.